The rows below give T cell receptor beta chains drawn from one sample of a study of metastatic and nonmetastatic thyroid tumors. MiXCR reprocessed the PCR reads for TCRdb. The repertoire holds over 45,000 clones, with around a quarter as singletons. Material: blood. Source of these receptors: a male donor with papillary thyroid cancer or a benign thyroid nodule (not recorded which). Some clones in this sample may be carry-over from other donors' samples. The CDR3 runs from the conserved cysteine through the conserved F or W. A D gene is named only where the DNA matches it firmly. Clone size appears in some rows only: once, few, many, or a class for an expanded clone.

TRBV11-2	TRBJ1-5	many	NA	TGTGCCAGCAGCTTAAGCGAGCGACAGCCCCAGCATTTT	CASSLSERQPQHF
TRBV24-1	TRBJ1-2	NA	TRBD1	TGTGCCGCCCAGGGGACAGGGGACGGCGGTGGCTACACCTTC	CAAQGTGDGGGYTF
TRBV19	TRBJ2-7	medium-sized	TRBD2	TGTGCCAGTAGTCGGGCTAGCGGGAGCTACGAGCAGTACTTC	CASSRASGSYEQYF
TRBV5-6	TRBJ2-5	many	NA	TGTGCCAGCAGGGGATGGGGGCGCTCACAAGAGACCCAGTACTTC	CASRGWGRSQETQYF
TRBV16	TRBJ2-1	NA	TRBD2	TGTGCCAGCAGCCAATCGGCTAGCGGAAACCAAAATGAGCAGTTCTTC	CASSQSASGNQNEQFF
TRBV5-4	TRBJ2-3	many	TRBD2	TGTGCCAGCAGCTTTAAGGGACTAGCCTCAGATACGCAGTATTTT	CASSFKGLASDTQYF
TRBV18	TRBJ2-7	many	TRBD1	TGTGCCAGCTCGCCACCCGGGGCAGGGGGCTTGTACGAGCAGTACTTC	CASSPPGAGGLYEQYF
TRBV6-1	TRBJ2-1	many	NA	TGTGCCAGCACCCGGGACCTCAGCTCCTACAATGAGCAGTTCTTC	CASTRDLSSYNEQFF
TRBV5-1	TRBJ1-3	many	NA	TGCGCCAGCAGCCTGTACTCTGGAAACACCATATATTTT	CASSLYSGNTIYF
TRBV28	TRBJ1-2	NA	NA	TGTGCCAGCAGCCCCGGCCCAGTACCTGGCTACACCTTC	CASSPGPVPGYTF
TRBV15	TRBJ2-2	NA	NA	TGTGCCACCAGCAGAGCTTGGGAAAGGGCCGGGGAGCTGTTTTTT	CATSRAWERAGELFF
TRBV3-1	TRBJ1-1	many	NA	TGTGCCAGCAGCGGAGACGGTACTGAAGCTTTCTTT	CASSGDGTEAFF
TRBV11-2	TRBJ2-3	NA	NA	TGTGCCAGCAGCAGCACCGGGACCAACACAGATACGCAGTATTTT	CASSSTGTNTDTQYF
TRBV25-1	TRBJ1-1	many	NA	TGTGCCAGCACCGGCAGCGCTAACCTTGAAGCTTTCTTT	CASTGSANLEAFF
TRBV19	TRBJ2-7	NA	TRBD2	TGTGCCAATAGTCCCCAACCCGGACTAGCTGGATTTAGGCAGTACTTC	CANSPQPGLAGFRQYF
TRBV29-1	TRBJ2-7	NA	TRBD1	TGCAGCGTCAGACAGGGGTCCTACGAGCAGTACTTC	CSVRQGSYEQYF
TRBV6-1	TRBJ1-5	many	TRBD1	TGTGCCAGCAGACCCGGACAGGGGGCTCTTCAGCCCCAGCATTTT	CASRPGQGALQPQHF
TRBV5-6	TRBJ1-6	NA	TRBD1	TGTGCCAGCAGCTCCGGGACAGCGTCACCCCTCCACTTT	CASSSGTASPLHF
TRBV6-1	TRBJ1-5	medium-sized	NA	TGTGCCAGCAGGCGGACAGATAGCAATCAGCCCCAGCATTTT	CASRRTDSNQPQHF
TRBV7-2	TRBJ2-1	NA	NA	TGTGCCAGCAGCTTACAACGGTCTGAGCAGTTCTTC	CASSLQRSEQFF
TRBV6-1	TRBJ1-6	few	NA	TGTGCCAGCAGTGAACTAGTGGACGGCTATAATTCACCCCTCCACTTT	CASSELVDGYNSPLHF
TRBV28	TRBJ2-1	few	TRBD2	TGTGCCAGCAGTTCCTCGGGACTAGCGGGGATGGGGGAGCAGTTCTTC	CASSSSGLAGMGEQFF
TRBV5-1	TRBJ1-1	many	NA	TGCGCCAGCCGGGCAGCTAACACTGAAGCTTTCTTT	CASRAANTEAFF
TRBV18	TRBJ2-7	many	TRBD1	TGTGCCAGCTCACCACCGAAGTCGGGACAGGGCCCCTACGAGCAGTACTTC	CASSPPKSGQGPYEQYF
TRBV5-1	TRBJ2-1	NA	NA	TGCGCCAGCAGCCTGGGGTGGATCGCAGGCTATGAGCAGTTCTTC	CASSLGWIAGYEQFF